The entry below gives a single T cell receptor (beta chain) sequence along with its context. Reverse transcription used roughly 0.45 to 1 ug RNA and random hexamers. TCRdb analysed the immunoSEQ multiplex PCR reads with MiXCR anew, one entry per CDR3 protein. This table has about 70,000 distinct CDR3 sequences, 95% appearing once. This record comes from a study of CD8 T cells in Susac syndrome. The V gene lost 5 bases and the J gene lost 8 bases, with 15 bases spanning the gap. Germline CDR1 and CDR2: PRHDT and FYEKMQ (reference sequence). This CDR3 is built from 14 residues. The V call is TRBV13, the J call TRBJ2-2, with a possible D match to TRBD1 (6 bases). Sequenced input: CD8+ T cells from PBMCs. This TCR was sampled from a human donor in good health. The CDR3 DNA follows: TGTGCCAGCAGCACACCAACCGGGACAGGGGAGCTGTTTTTT. Encoded protein: CASSTPTGTGELFF.